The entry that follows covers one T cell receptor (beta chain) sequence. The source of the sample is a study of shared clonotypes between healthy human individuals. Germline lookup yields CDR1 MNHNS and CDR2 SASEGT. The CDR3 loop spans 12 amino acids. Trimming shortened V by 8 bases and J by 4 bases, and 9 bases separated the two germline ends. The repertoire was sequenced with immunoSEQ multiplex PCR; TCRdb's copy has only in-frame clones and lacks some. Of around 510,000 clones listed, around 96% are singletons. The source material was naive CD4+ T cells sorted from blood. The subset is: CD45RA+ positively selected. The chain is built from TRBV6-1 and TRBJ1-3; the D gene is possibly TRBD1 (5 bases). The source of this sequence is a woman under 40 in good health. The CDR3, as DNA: TGTGCCAGCGAAAGACAGGGAAACACCATATATTTT. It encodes CASERQGNTIYF.